These 6 T cell receptor beta chains were all obtained from the same sample, sequenced in a study of shared clonotypes between healthy human individuals. This table comes from immunoSEQ multiplex PCR, and its TCRdb copy is limited to in-frame clones, with some not included. The profile shows about 110,000 clones, under 70% of them singletons. The sample comprised memory CD8+ T cells sorted from blood. Subset of the sample: CD45RO+ cells pooled with CCR7-negative TemRA cells. The receptors come from a young woman in good health.

The chain carries TRBV7-8 and TRBJ1-5; D is undetermined. This CDR3 is 15 amino acids long. V dropped 0 bases and J dropped 4 bases, with 10 bases sitting between them. Germline V gene sequence: CDR1 SGHVS, CDR2 FQNEAQ. This CDR3 reads CASSLAEYENQPQHF. The DNA for the CDR3 is TGTGCCAGCAGCTTAGCGGAATATGAGAATCAGCCCCAGCATTTT.

The table lists this clone with a few counts. The V call is TRBV28, the J call TRBJ2-7, with D perhaps matching TRBD1 (5 bases). Deletions cut 4 bases from V and 2 bases from J, with 21 bases between. CDR3 size: 17 residues. Germline CDR1 is MDHEN and CDR2 is SYDVKM. The CDR3 reads CASSSALTASLTYEQYF. In DNA form, the CDR3 reads TGTGCCAGCAGTTCCGCCCTGACAGCGAGCCTAACCTACGAGCAGTACTTC.

The gene calls are TRBV9 and TRBJ2-1; unclear D gene. V shed 6 bases and J shed 4 bases, with 17 bases lying between them. Germline V gene data show CDR1 as SGDLS and CDR2 as YYNGEE. The CDR3 contains 15 residues. In nucleotides, the CDR3 is TGTGCCAGCACACCCTCAGGCCTACAATACAATGAGCAGTTCTTC. Translation gives CASTPSGLQYNEQFF.

The rearrangement joins TRBV25-1 to TRBJ2-1; D possibly corresponds to TRBD1 (6 bases). The CDR3 spans 15 residues. Germline V CDR1 and CDR2: MGHDK, SYGVNS. The germline V and J ends were trimmed by 6 bases and 6 bases, with 18 bases remaining between them. The CDR3 sequence: CASSTGSYWGNEQFF. The CDR3 DNA reads TGTGCCAGCAGCACAGGGAGTTATTGGGGCAATGAGCAGTTCTTC.

This chain links TRBV21-1 with TRBJ2-7; the table assigns TRBD2, which was not confirmed against the DNA. TRBV21-1 is a pseudogene segment. The CDR3 covers 16 residues. The CDR3 DNA reads TGTGCCAGCAGCAAAACCAGAACTAGCGCCTCCTACGAGCAGTACTTC. Its protein product is CASSKTRTSASYEQYF.

CDR3 DNA sequence: TGTGCCAGCAGCCAAGGACTGTACTATGGCTACACCTTC. The encoded protein is CASSQGLYYGYTF. The chain is built from TRBV14 and TRBJ1-2; D unclear. This CDR3 contains 13 residues. Between the trimmed V and J ends, which lost 1 base and 3 bases, there was a span of 6 bases. CDR1 SGHDN and CDR2 FVKESK come from the germline V gene.